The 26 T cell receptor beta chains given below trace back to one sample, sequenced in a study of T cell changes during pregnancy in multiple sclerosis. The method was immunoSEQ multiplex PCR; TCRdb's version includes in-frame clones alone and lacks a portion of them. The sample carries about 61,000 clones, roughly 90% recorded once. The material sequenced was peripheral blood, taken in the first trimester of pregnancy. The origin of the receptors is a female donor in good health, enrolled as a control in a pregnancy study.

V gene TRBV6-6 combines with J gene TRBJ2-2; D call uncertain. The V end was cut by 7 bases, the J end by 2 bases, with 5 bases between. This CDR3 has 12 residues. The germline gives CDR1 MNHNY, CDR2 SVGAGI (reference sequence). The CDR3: CASTKNTGELFF. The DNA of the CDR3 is TGTGCCAGCACCAAAAACACCGGGGAGCTGTTTTTT.

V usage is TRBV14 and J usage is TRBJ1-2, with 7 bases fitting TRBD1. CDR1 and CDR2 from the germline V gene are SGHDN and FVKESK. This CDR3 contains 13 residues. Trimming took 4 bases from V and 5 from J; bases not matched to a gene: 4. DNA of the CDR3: TGTGCCAGCAGCCCGGGACAGACTTATGGCTACACCTTC. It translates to CASSPGQTYGYTF. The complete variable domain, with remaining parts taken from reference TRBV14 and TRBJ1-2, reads EAGVTQFPSHSVIEKGQTVTLRCDPISGHDNLYWYRRVMGKEIKFLLHFVKESKQDESGMPNNRFLAERTGGTYSTLKVQPAELEDSGVYFCASSPGQTYGYTFGSGTRLTVV.

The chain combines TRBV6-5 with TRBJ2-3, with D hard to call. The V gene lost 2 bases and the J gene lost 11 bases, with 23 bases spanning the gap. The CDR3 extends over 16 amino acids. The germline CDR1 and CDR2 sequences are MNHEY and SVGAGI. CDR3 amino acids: CASSYLIGSQPFGQYF. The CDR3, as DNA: TGTGCCAGCAGTTACCTGATCGGGTCCCAACCCTTTGGGCAGTATTTT.

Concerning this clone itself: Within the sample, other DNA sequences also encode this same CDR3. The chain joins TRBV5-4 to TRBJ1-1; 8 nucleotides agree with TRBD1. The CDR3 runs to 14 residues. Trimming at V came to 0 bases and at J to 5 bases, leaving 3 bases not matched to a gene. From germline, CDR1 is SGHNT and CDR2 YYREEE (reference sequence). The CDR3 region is CASSLDRGNTEAFF. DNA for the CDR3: TGTGCCAGCAGCTTGGACAGGGGGAATACTGAAGCTTTCTTT.

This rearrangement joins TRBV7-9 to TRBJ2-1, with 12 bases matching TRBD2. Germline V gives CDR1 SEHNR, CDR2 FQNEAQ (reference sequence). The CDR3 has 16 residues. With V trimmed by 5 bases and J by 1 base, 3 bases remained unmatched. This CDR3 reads CASSPTSGRSYNEQFF. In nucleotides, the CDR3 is TGTGCCAGCAGCCCGACTAGCGGGAGATCCTACAATGAGCAGTTCTTC.

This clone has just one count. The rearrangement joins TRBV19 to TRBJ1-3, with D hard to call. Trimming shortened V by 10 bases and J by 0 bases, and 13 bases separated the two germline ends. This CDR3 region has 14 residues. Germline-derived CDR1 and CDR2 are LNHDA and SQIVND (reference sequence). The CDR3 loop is CATRGYNSGNTIYF. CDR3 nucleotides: TGTGCCACCCGAGGTTATAACTCTGGAAACACCATATATTTT. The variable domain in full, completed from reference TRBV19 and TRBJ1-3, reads DGGITQSPKYLFRKEGQNVTLSCEQNLNHDAMYWYRQDPGQGLRLIYYSQIVNDFQKGDIAEGYSVSREKKESFPLTVTSAQKNPTAFYLCATRGYNSGNTIYFGEGSWLTVV.

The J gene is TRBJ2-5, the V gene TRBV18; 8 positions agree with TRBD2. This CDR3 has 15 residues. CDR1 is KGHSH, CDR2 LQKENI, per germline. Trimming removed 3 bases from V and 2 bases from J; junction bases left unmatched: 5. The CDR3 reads CASSPTRGGQETQYF. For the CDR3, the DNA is TGTGCCAGCTCACCGACACGGGGGGGGCAAGAGACCCAGTACTTC.

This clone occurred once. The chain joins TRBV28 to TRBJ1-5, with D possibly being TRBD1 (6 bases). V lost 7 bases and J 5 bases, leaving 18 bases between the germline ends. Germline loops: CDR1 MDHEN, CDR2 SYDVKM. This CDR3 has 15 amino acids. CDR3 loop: CASKWTAFGHQPQHF. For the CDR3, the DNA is TGTGCCAGCAAGTGGACAGCCTTTGGGCATCAGCCCCAGCATTTT.

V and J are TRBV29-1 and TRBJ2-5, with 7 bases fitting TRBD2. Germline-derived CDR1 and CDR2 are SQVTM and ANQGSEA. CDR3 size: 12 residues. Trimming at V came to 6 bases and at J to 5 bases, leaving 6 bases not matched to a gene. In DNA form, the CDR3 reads TGCAGCGTCGGGAGAGCGGGGGAGACCCAGTACTTC. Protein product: CSVGRAGETQYF.

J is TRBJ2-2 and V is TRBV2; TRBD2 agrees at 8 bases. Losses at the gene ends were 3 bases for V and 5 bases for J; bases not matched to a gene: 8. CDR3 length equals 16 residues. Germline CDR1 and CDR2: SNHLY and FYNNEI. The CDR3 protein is CASSDPSGSGTGELFF. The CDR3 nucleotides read TGTGCCAGCAGTGACCCAAGCGGGAGCGGGACCGGGGAGCTGTTTTTT.

CDR3 in amino acids: CASRPRDRDMNTEAFF. The CDR3 nucleotides read TGCGCCAGCAGGCCCCGGGACAGAGACATGAACACTGAAGCTTTCTTT. This chain connects TRBV5-1 to TRBJ1-1, with 7 bases fitting TRBD1. The V gene end was trimmed by 5 bases and the J gene end by 0 bases; junction bases not matched to a gene: 10. CDR1 and CDR2 (germline): SGHRS, YFSETQ. This CDR3 comprises 16 residues.

CDR3 sequence: CAISEPTGYVLTF. CDR3 DNA: TGTGCCATCAGTGAGCCGACAGGTTACGTCCTGACTTTC. V gene TRBV10-3 combines with J gene TRBJ2-6, with a weak D call TRBD1 (6 bases). CDR1 and CDR2 (germline): ENHRY, SYGVKD. The CDR3 totals 13 residues. Trimming shortened V by 2 bases and J by 11 bases, and 10 bases separated the two germline ends.

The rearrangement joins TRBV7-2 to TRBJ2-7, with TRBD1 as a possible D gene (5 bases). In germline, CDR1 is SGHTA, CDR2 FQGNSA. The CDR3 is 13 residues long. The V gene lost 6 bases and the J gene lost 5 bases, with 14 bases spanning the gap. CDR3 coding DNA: TGTGCCAGCAGGGGGCCGGACGTCCACGAGCAGTACTTC. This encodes CASRGPDVHEQYF.

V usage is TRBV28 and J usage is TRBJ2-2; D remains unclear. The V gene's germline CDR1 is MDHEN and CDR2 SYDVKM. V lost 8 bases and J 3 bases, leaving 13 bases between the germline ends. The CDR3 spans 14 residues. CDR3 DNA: TGTGCCAGCGGGCCCCGTCGCGACACCGGGGAGCTGTTTTTT. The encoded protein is CASGPRRDTGELFF.

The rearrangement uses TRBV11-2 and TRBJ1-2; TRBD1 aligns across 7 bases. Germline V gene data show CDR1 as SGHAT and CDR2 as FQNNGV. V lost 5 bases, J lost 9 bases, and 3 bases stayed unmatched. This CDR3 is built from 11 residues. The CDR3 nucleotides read TGTGCCAGCAGCCAAGGGGGCCGCTACACCTTC. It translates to CASSQGGRYTF.

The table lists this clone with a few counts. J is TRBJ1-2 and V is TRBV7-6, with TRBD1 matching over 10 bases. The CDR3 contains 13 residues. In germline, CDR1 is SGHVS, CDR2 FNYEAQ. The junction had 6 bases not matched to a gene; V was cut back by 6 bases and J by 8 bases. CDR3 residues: CASRDRGQKGYTF. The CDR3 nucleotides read TGTGCCAGCAGAGACAGGGGGCAGAAAGGCTACACCTTC.

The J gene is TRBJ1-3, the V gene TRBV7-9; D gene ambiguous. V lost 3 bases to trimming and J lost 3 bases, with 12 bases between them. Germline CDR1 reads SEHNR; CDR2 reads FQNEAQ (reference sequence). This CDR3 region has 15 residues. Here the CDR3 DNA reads TGTGCCAGCAGCTTGATTGGGGAGGATGGAAACACCATATATTTT. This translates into CASSLIGEDGNTIYF.

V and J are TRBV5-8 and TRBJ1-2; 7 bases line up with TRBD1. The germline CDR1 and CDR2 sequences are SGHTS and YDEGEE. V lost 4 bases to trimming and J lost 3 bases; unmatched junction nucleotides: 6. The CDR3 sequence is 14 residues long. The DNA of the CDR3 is TGTGCCAGCAGCACCCGACAGGGACACTATGGCTACACCTTC. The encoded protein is CASSTRQGHYGYTF.

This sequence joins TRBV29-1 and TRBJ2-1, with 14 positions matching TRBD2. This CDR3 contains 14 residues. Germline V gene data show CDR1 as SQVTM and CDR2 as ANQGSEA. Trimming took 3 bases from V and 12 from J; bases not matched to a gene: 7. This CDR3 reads CSVDTGLAGVTQFF. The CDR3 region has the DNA TGCAGCGTTGACACGGGACTAGCGGGAGTTACGCAGTTCTTC.

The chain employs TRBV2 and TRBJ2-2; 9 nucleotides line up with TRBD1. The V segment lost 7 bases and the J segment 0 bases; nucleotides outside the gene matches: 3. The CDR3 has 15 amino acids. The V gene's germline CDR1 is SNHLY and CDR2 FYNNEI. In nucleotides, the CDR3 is TGTGCCAGCACCACAGGGGGCGCGAACACCGGGGAGCTGTTTTTT. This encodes CASTTGGANTGELFF.

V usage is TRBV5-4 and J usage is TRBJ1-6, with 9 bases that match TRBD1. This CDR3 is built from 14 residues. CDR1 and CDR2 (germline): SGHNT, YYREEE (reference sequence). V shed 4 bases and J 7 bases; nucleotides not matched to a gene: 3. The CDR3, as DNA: TGTGCCAGCAGCCGGGGACAGGGAAATTCACCCCTCCACTTT. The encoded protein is CASSRGQGNSPLHF.

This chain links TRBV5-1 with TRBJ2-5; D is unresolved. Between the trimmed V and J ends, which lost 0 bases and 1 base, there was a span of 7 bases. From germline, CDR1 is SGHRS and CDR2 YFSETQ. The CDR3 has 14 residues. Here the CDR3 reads CASSLVTSQETQYF. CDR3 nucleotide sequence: TGCGCCAGCAGCTTGGTAACTTCCCAAGAGACCCAGTACTTC.

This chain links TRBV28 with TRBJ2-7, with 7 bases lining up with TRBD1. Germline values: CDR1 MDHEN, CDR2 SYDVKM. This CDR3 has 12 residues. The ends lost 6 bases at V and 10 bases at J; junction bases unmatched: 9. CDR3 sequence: CASSEGQIRQYF. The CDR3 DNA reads TGTGCCAGCAGCGAGGGACAGATTCGACAGTACTTC. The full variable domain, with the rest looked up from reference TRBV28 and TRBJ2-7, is DVKVTQSSRYLVKRTGEKVFLECVQDMDHENMFWYRQDPGLGLRLIYFSYDVKMKEKGDIPEGYSVSREKKERFSLILESASTNQTSMYLCASSEGQIRQYFGPGTRLTVT.

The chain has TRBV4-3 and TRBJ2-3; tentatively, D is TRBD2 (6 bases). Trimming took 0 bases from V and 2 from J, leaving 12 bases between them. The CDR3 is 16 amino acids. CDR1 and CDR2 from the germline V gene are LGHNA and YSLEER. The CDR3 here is CASSQDGGNHTDTQYF. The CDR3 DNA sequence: TGCGCCAGCAGCCAAGACGGAGGGAATCACACAGATACGCAGTATTTT.

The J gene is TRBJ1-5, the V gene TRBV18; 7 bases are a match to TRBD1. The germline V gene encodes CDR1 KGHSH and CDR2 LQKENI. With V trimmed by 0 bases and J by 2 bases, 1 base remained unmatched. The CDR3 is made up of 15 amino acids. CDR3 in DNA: TGTGCCAGCTCACCACCCGGACAGGGCAATCAGCCCCAGCATTTT. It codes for CASSPPGQGNQPQHF.

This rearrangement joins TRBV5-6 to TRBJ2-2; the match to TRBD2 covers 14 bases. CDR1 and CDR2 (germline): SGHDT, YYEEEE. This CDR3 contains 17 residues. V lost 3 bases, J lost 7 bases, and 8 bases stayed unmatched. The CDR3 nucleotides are TGTGCCAGCAGCTCCTCGACTAGCGGGGGGGCGAGCGGGGAGCTGTTTTTT. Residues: CASSSSTSGGASGELFF.